One T cell receptor beta chain is described in this entry. In the authors' workflow: Reference gene primer amplification in the assay estimated nucleated cell counts. Sequencing was performed with immunoSEQ multiplex PCR; in TCRdb, only in-frame clones are kept and a portion is missing. Clonal size and the V and J genes are those of that table, whereas D and trimming came from the DNA. Among roughly 100,000 clones listed, less than 95% were seen once. These data originate in a study of blood T cell repertoires in COVID-19. As for the study in general: The study drew acute and convalescent COVID-19 samples from the United States, Italy and Spain. Nucleic acid was either cDNA or gDNA, and it came from T cells, B-cell-depleted T cells, or PBMCs.

While infection was still active, Seattle patients were enrolled and then followed longitudinally. CDR1 LNHNV and CDR2 YYDKDF come from the germline V gene (reference sequence). The J segment lost 7 bases and the V segment lost 5 bases, leaving 7 bases of the junction unmatched. CDR3 length: 14 amino acids. Sequencing was done on a sample of peripheral blood. The TCR was taken from a man younger than 30 with COVID-19, enrolled during active disease. The chain is built from TRBV15 and TRBJ2-2; TRBD2 matches at 7 bases. CDR3 DNA: TGTGCCACCAGCGGGAGGGTCGGGGACGGGGAGCTGTTTTTT. It is translated as CATSGRVGDGELFF.